Sequencing of this T cell receptor (beta chain) was carried out in a study of shared clonotypes between healthy human individuals. This table comes from immunoSEQ multiplex PCR, and its TCRdb copy is limited to in-frame clones, with some not included. The sample lists hundreds of thousands of clones; roughly 80% were seen once. Note on this clone: Its specificity is unknown.

The study's findings and limits: Sharing of clonotypes among donors was expected to vary with sequencing depth. Tissues were not sampled, only blood, and their repertoires likely differ.

The sample taken for sequencing was PBMCs. The sequence was collected from a woman aged 40 to 50 in good health. Some clones in this sample may be carry-over from other donors' samples.

The CDR3 nucleotides read TGTGCCAGCAGCCGTAGCGGGAGGGACACAGATACGCAGTATTTT. This gives the protein CASSRSGRDTDTQYF. The rearrangement joins TRBV2 to TRBJ2-3, with TRBD2 matching 11 bases. Germline CDR1 is SNHLY and CDR2 is FYNNEI. The junction had 4 bases not matched to a gene; V was cut back by 6 bases and J by 2 bases. CDR3 length equals 15 residues.